This entry describes one TCR beta chain. Data came from immunoSEQ multiplex PCR; TCRdb stores just in-frame clones and leaves some out. The sample lists over 150,000 clones; 85% were seen once. With V trimmed by 8 bases and J by 4 bases, 12 bases remained unmatched. Germline CDR1 and CDR2: MNHEY and SMNVEV (reference sequence). This CDR3 region has 15 residues. The sample belongs to a study of cytomegalovirus exposure and HLA in healthy donors. The sequence was collected from a young man in good health and CMV-seropositive. V is TRBV27 and J is TRBJ1-2; the match to TRBD1 covers 8 bases. What was sequenced was PBMCs. CDR3 nucleotides: TGTGCCAGCGGCCCGGACAGGGCACGGGCCTATGGCTACACCTTC. Protein sequence: CASGPDRARAYGYTF.